This T cell receptor beta chain was obtained from a study of T cells after posttransplantation cyclophosphamide. Study-wide findings and caveats: Skin or GI-infiltrating T cells shared few TRB sequences with blood.

Some clones are missing from TCRdb's copy, which holds only in-frame ones; the method was immunoSEQ multiplex PCR. The table shows 15,000 to 20,000 clones, with roughly 80% occurring only once. A note on this clone: Its antigen is not known.

V dropped 3 bases and J dropped 6 bases, with 9 bases sitting between them. CDR3 length: 14 amino acids. Germline assignment: CDR1 MDHEN and CDR2 SYDVKM. Control samples came 1 year after myeloablative marrow transplants with methotrexate plus calcineurin inhibitor. This specimen was PBMCs, taken 430 to 450 days after allogeneic stem cell transplant with calcineurin inhibitor and methotrexate. This clonotype was sampled from a male patient aged 30 to 40 who received an allogeneic stem cell transplant from an unrelated donor, was CMV-positive, and had acute and chronic GVHD. Part of the T cells may come from the graft donor. The chain recombines TRBV28 with TRBJ1-6; tentatively, D is TRBD1 (5 bases). As DNA, the CDR3 is TGTGCCAGCAGTTTCCCGACAGTTAATTCACCCCTCCACTTT. Amino acids: CASSFPTVNSPLHF.